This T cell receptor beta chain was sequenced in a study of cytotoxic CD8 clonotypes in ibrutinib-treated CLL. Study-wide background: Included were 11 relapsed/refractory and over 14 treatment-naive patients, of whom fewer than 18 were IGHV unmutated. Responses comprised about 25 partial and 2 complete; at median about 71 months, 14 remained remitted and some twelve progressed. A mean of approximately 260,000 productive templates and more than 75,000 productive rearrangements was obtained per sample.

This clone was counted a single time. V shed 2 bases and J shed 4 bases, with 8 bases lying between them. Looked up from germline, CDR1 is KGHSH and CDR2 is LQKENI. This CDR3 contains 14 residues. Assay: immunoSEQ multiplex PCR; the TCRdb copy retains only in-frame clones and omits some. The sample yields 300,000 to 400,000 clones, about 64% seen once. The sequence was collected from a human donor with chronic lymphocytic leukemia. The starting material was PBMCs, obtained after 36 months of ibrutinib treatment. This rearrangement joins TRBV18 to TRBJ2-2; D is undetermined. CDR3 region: CASSPSSGTGELFF. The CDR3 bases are TGTGCCAGCTCACCATCCTCGGGCACCGGGGAGCTGTTTTTT.